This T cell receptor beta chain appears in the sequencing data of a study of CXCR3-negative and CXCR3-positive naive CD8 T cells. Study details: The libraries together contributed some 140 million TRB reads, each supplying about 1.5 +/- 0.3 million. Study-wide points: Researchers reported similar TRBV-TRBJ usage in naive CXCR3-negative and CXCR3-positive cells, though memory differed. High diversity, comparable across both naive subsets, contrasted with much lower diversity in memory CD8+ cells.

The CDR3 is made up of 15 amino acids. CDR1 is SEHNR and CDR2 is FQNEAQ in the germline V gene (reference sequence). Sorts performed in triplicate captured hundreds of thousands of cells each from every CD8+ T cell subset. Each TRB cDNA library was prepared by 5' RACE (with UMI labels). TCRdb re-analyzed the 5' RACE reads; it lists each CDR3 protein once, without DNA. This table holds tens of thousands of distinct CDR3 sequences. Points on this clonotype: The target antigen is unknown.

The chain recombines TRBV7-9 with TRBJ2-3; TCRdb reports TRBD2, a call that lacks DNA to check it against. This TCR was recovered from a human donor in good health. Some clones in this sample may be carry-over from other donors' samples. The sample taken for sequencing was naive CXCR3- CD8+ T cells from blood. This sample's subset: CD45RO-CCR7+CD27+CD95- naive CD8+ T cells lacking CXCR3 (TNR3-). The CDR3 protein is CASSWGRASTDTQYF.